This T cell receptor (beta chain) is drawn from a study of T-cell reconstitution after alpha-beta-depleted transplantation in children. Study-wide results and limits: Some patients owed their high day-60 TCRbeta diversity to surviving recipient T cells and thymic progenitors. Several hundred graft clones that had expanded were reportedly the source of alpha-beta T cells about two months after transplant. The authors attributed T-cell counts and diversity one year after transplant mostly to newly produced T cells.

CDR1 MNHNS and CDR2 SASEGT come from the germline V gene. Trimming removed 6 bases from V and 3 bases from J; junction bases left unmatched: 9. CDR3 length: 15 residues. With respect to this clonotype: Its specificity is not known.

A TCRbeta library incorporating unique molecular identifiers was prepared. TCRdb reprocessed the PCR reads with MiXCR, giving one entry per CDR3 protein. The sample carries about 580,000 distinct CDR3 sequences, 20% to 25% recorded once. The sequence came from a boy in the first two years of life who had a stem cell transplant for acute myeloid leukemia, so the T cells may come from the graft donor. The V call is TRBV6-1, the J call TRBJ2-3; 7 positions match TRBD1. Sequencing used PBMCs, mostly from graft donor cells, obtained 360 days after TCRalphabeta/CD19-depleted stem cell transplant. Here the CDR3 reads CASRAQGRMTDTQYF. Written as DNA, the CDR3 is TGTGCCAGCAGAGCACAGGGGAGAATGACAGATACGCAGTATTTT.